A single sample gave rise to the 10 T cell receptor beta chains below, sequenced in a study of blood T cell repertoires in COVID-19. Some clones are missing from TCRdb's copy, which holds only in-frame ones; the method was immunoSEQ multiplex PCR. The sample shows 200,000 to 300,000 clones, 80% to 95% of them seen only once. The sequenced sample was peripheral blood. These receptors all come from a young man with COVID-19, enrolled during active disease.

The chain recombines TRBV9 with TRBJ1-3; maybe TRBD1 (5 bases). CDR1 is SGDLS, CDR2 YYNGEE, per germline. The V end lost 4 bases, the J end lost 4 bases, and 15 bases lay between the germline ends. This CDR3 spans 15 amino acids. The CDR3 loop reads CASSKGRPGGNTIYF. DNA of the CDR3: TGTGCCAGCAGCAAAGGACGGCCAGGGGGAAACACCATATATTTT.

The rearrangement links TRBV3-1 (or the pseudogene TRBV3-2) to TRBJ2-1; D might be TRBD2 (5 bases). CDR3 size: 15 residues. Germline V gene lookup returns CDR1 LGHDT and CDR2 YNNKEL (reference sequence). Trimming left V 0 bases short and J 8 bases short, with 14 bases between. The DNA for the CDR3 is TGTGCCAGCAGCCAAGAAAGCGGATTGGTATATGAGCAGTTCTTC. Amino acids: CASSQESGLVYEQFF.

The CDR3 nucleotides are TGTGCCAGCAGCTTAGCAGGGACAGGGGGTGCTGGAAACACCATATATTTT. Translating it yields CASSLAGTGGAGNTIYF. V usage is TRBV7-9 and J usage is TRBJ1-3, with 11 bases that match TRBD1. The germline V gene has CDR1 SEHNR and CDR2 FQNEAQ (reference sequence). V shed 0 bases and J 2 bases; nucleotides not matched to a gene: 3. This CDR3 is 17 amino acids long.

V gene TRBV7-2 combines with J gene TRBJ2-1; 9 nucleotides align to TRBD1. The CDR3 runs 19 residues. V lost 5 bases to trimming and J lost 0 bases; unmatched junction nucleotides: 14. Germline loops: CDR1 SGHTA, CDR2 FQGNSA. The DNA for the CDR3 is TGTGCCAGCAGCACCATTCCCCGGGACAGGGAATTCTCCTACAATGAGCAGTTCTTC. The encoded protein is CASSTIPRDREFSYNEQFF. Based on the CDR3 plus reference TRBV7-2 and TRBJ2-1, the full variable domain is GAGVSQSPSNKVTEKGKDVELRCDPISGHTALYWYRQSLGQGLEFLIYFQGNSAPDKSGLPSDRFSAERTGGSVSTLTIQRTQQEDSAVYLCASSTIPRDREFSYNEQFFGPGTRLTVL.

V gene TRBV2 combines with J gene TRBJ1-2; no clear D gene. V was pared by 1 base and J by 4 bases, with 13 bases between. CDR1 is SNHLY, CDR2 FYNNEI, per germline. CDR3 length equals 15 residues. The CDR3 region is CASSEEVAGSYGYTF. The DNA of the CDR3 is TGTGCCAGCAGTGAAGAGGTGGCGGGGAGCTATGGCTACACCTTC.

The DNA of the CDR3 is TGTGCCAGCTCACCACCTAACGTAGACTCCTACGAGCAGTACTTC. It yields the protein CASSPPNVDSYEQYF. J is TRBJ2-7 and V is TRBV18; D uncertain. V was cut by 0 bases and J by 0 bases, with 9 bases left in between. CDR1 and CDR2 from the germline V gene are KGHSH and LQKENI. The CDR3 contains 15 residues.

The chain links TRBV18 to TRBJ1-2; a weak D match, TRBD1 (6 bases). The V end was cut by 6 bases, the J end by 0 bases, with 14 bases between. This CDR3 contains 15 residues. Germline CDR1 is KGHSH and CDR2 is LQKENI. This chain's CDR3 is CASSGGPQSNYGYTF. The CDR3 nucleotides are TGTGCCAGCTCCGGGGGGCCCCAATCTAACTATGGCTACACCTTC. The entire variable domain, with the rest obtained from reference TRBV18 and TRBJ1-2, is as follows: NAGVMQNPRHLVRRRGQEARLRCSPMKGHSHVYWYRQLPEEGLKFMVYLQKENIIDESGMPKERFSAEFPKEGPSILRIQQVVRGDSAAYFCASSGGPQSNYGYTFGSGTRLTVV.

The CDR3 protein is CASIPHPRDSPYEQYF. The CDR3 DNA reads TGTGCCAGCATCCCTCACCCCCGGGACTCTCCCTACGAGCAGTACTTC. The V gene is TRBV7-2, the J gene TRBJ2-7, with D possibly being TRBD2 (6 bases). The CDR3 has 16 residues. Trimming stripped 7 bases from V and 2 bases from J, with 21 bases between. Germline CDR1 SGHTA, CDR2 FQGNSA.

This chain joins TRBV6-6 and TRBJ1-5; D perhaps matches TRBD1 (5 bases). Germline V gene data show CDR1 as MNHNY and CDR2 as SVGAGI (reference sequence). CDR3 size: 15 residues. The V and J ends lost 6 bases and 6 bases respectively, with 18 bases between them. CDR3 sequence (DNA): TGTGCCAGCAGACTGACGGAGGGGCGCGGTCAGCCCCAGCATTTT. Protein: CASRLTEGRGQPQHF.

This sequence joins TRBV7-6 and TRBJ2-5; 9 bases agree with TRBD1. Germline CDR1 and CDR2: SGHVS and FNYEAQ. Trimming removed 5 bases from V and 5 bases from J; junction bases left unmatched: 9. The CDR3 covers 15 residues. The CDR3: CASSTGQGFGETQYF. CDR3 bases: TGTGCCAGCAGCACAGGACAGGGGTTTGGGGAGACCCAGTACTTC.